Listed below are T cell receptor beta chains from one sample, sequenced in a study of post-analysis software for immune sequencing data. TCRdb re-derived calls from the PCR reads in MiXCR, one entry per CDR3 protein. The sample has about 800,000 distinct CDR3 sequences; 25% to 30% are singletons. Source material: blood. These receptors came from a girl aged 10 to 17 with multiple sclerosis. The CDR3 runs from the conserved cysteine through the conserved F or W. The D gene is left open where the match is weak. Size tells how often a clone was seen (once, few, many) or the class of an expanded clone, and some rows leave it out.

j_gene: TRBJ2-7
abundance: NA
d_gene: NA
v_gene: TRBV11-2
CDR3aa: CASSLVQGRSYEQYF
CDR3nt: TGTGCCAGCAGCTTAGTCCAGGGAAGGTCCTACGAGCAGTACTTC

j_gene: TRBJ2-7
abundance: NA
d_gene: TRBD2
v_gene: TRBV7-2
CDR3aa: CASSSSGAYSYEQYF
CDR3nt: TGTGCCAGCAGCTCAAGCGGGGCTTACTCCTACGAGCAGTACTTC

j_gene: TRBJ2-3
abundance: NA
d_gene: TRBD1
v_gene: TRBV25-1
CDR3aa: CASRNPGQRGDTQYF
CDR3nt: TGTGCCAGCAGGAACCCGGGACAGAGGGGCGATACGCAGTATTTT

j_gene: TRBJ2-5
abundance: NA
d_gene: TRBD2
v_gene: TRBV29-1
CDR3aa: CSVELRATSAPLMGNEQYF
CDR3nt: TGCAGCGTTGAATTGCGGGCGACTAGCGCACCGTTGATGGGCAATGAGCAGTACTTC

j_gene: TRBJ1-6
abundance: few
d_gene: NA
v_gene: TRBV29-1
CDR3aa: CSVEDPSGPNSPLHF
CDR3nt: TGCAGCGTTGAAGATCCATCCGGGCCTAATTCACCCCTCCACTTT

j_gene: TRBJ2-7
abundance: many
d_gene: TRBD2
v_gene: TRBV7-9
CDR3aa: CASSSSGRAYEQYF
CDR3nt: TGTGCCAGCAGCTCTAGCGGGAGGGCCTACGAGCAGTACTTC

j_gene: TRBJ2-1
abundance: NA
d_gene: TRBD2
v_gene: TRBV24-1
CDR3aa: CATSDRTSGQAHNEQFF
CDR3nt: TGTGCCACCAGTGACCGGACTAGCGGGCAGGCACACAATGAGCAGTTCTTC

j_gene: TRBJ2-7
abundance: few
d_gene: TRBD2
v_gene: TRBV20-1
CDR3aa: CSAARDYSYEQYF
CDR3nt: TGCAGTGCCGCCCGGGACTACTCCTACGAGCAGTACTTC

j_gene: TRBJ2-2
abundance: NA
d_gene: NA
v_gene: TRBV10-3
CDR3aa: CAIIAGNTGELFF
CDR3nt: TGTGCCATCATAGCCGGGAACACCGGGGAGCTGTTTTTT

j_gene: TRBJ2-1
abundance: NA
d_gene: TRBD1
v_gene: TRBV5-1
CDR3aa: CASSRPGQGYNEQFF
CDR3nt: TGCGCCAGCAGCCGACCGGGACAGGGCTACAATGAGCAGTTCTTC

j_gene: TRBJ2-1
abundance: NA
d_gene: NA
v_gene: TRBV20-1
CDR3aa: CSARDGGRPDNEQFF
CDR3nt: TGCAGTGCTAGGGATGGGGGGCGTCCTGACAATGAGCAGTTCTTC

j_gene: TRBJ2-7
abundance: few
d_gene: TRBD1
v_gene: TRBV7-8
CDR3aa: CASSPAGTVSSYEQYF
CDR3nt: TGTGCCAGCAGCCCCGCCGGGACAGTGAGCTCCTACGAGCAGTACTTC

j_gene: TRBJ2-2
abundance: NA
d_gene: TRBD1
v_gene: TRBV7-2
CDR3aa: CASSLGLLGQANTGELFF
CDR3nt: TGTGCCAGCAGCTTAGGTCTCTTGGGACAGGCGAACACCGGGGAGCTGTTTTTT

j_gene: TRBJ2-7
abundance: NA
d_gene: NA
v_gene: TRBV15
CDR3aa: CATSRVSSEQYF
CDR3nt: TGTGCCACCAGCAGAGTTTCCAGCGAGCAGTACTTC

j_gene: TRBJ2-3
abundance: NA
d_gene: NA
v_gene: TRBV12-3/TRBV12-4
CDR3aa: CAIGGDAQYF
CDR3nt: TGTGCCATCGGAGGAGATGCGCAGTATTTT

j_gene: TRBJ2-7
abundance: NA
d_gene: NA
v_gene: TRBV2
CDR3aa: CASSGKPYEQYF
CDR3nt: TGTGCCAGCAGCGGGAAACCCTACGAGCAGTACTTC

j_gene: TRBJ2-3
abundance: many
d_gene: NA
v_gene: TRBV27
CDR3aa: CASSPGWYF
CDR3nt: TGTGCCAGCAGCCCCGGATGGTATTTT

j_gene: TRBJ2-3
abundance: NA
d_gene: NA
v_gene: TRBV28
CDR3aa: CASSYVDRLTDTQYF
CDR3nt: TGTGCCAGCAGTTATGTTGACAGGTTGACAGATACGCAGTATTTT

j_gene: TRBJ2-5
abundance: many
d_gene: TRBD1
v_gene: TRBV4-1
CDR3aa: CASSQTGTVGTQYF
CDR3nt: TGCGCCAGCAGCCAAACCGGGACAGTGGGGACCCAGTACTTC

j_gene: TRBJ1-2
abundance: NA
d_gene: NA
v_gene: TRBV5-1
CDR3aa: CASSSGSVDCYGYTF
CDR3nt: TGCGCCAGCAGCTCGGGGTCGGTGGATTGCTATGGCTACACCTTC

j_gene: TRBJ1-5
abundance: many
d_gene: NA
v_gene: TRBV4-3
CDR3aa: CASSQDGGQPQHF
CDR3nt: TGCGCCAGCAGCCAAGATGGGGGCCAGCCCCAGCATTTT

j_gene: TRBJ2-3
abundance: few
d_gene: NA
v_gene: TRBV29-1
CDR3aa: CSVAHGDTQYF
CDR3nt: TGCAGCGTGGCCCACGGAGATACGCAGTATTTT

j_gene: TRBJ1-2
abundance: NA
d_gene: NA
v_gene: TRBV7-2
CDR3aa: CASSLRESKGSGYTF
CDR3nt: TGTGCCAGCAGCTTGAGGGAGTCAAAGGGTAGTGGCTACACCTTC

j_gene: TRBJ2-3
abundance: few
d_gene: NA
v_gene: TRBV4-3
CDR3aa: CASSQSGELRGDSSTDTQYF
CDR3nt: TGCGCCAGCAGCCAAAGTGGGGAGTTGCGGGGAGACTCTAGCACAGATACGCAGTATTTT

j_gene: TRBJ2-5
abundance: NA
d_gene: NA
v_gene: TRBV28
CDR3aa: CASSLNGQRQQETQYF
CDR3nt: TGTGCCAGCAGTTTAAATGGACAGAGACAGCAAGAGACCCAGTACTTC

j_gene: TRBJ2-3
abundance: few
d_gene: NA
v_gene: TRBV15
CDR3aa: CATSRDRRQGTDTQYF
CDR3nt: TGTGCCACCAGCAGAGATCGACGCCAGGGCACAGATACGCAGTATTTT

j_gene: TRBJ2-1
abundance: NA
d_gene: TRBD2
v_gene: TRBV7-8
CDR3aa: CASSLRTSGGPSYNEQFF
CDR3nt: TGTGCCAGCAGTCTCCGGACTAGCGGGGGACCCTCCTACAATGAGCAGTTCTTC

j_gene: TRBJ2-1
abundance: NA
d_gene: NA
v_gene: TRBV5-1
CDR3aa: CASSRGGTFIDNEQFF
CDR3nt: TGCGCCAGCAGCCGTGGCGGGACGTTCATAGACAATGAGCAGTTCTTC

j_gene: TRBJ1-1
abundance: NA
d_gene: NA
v_gene: TRBV6-1
CDR3aa: CASSGTANSMNTEAFF
CDR3nt: TGTGCCAGCAGTGGGACAGCAAATTCCATGAACACTGAAGCTTTCTTT

j_gene: TRBJ1-2
abundance: NA
d_gene: TRBD1
v_gene: TRBV7-2
CDR3aa: CASSPQGQGAFYGYTF
CDR3nt: TGTGCCAGCAGCCCCCAAGGTCAGGGGGCGTTTTATGGCTACACCTTC

j_gene: TRBJ2-1
abundance: NA
d_gene: NA
v_gene: TRBV29-1
CDR3aa: CSVVLWSSYNEQFF
CDR3nt: TGCAGCGTGGTCCTCTGGAGCTCCTACAATGAGCAGTTCTTC

j_gene: TRBJ1-5
abundance: NA
d_gene: NA
v_gene: TRBV13
CDR3aa: CASSSRESNQPQHF
CDR3nt: TGTGCCAGCAGCTCCAGGGAAAGCAATCAGCCCCAGCATTTT

j_gene: TRBJ1-2
abundance: NA
d_gene: TRBD1
v_gene: TRBV6-6
CDR3aa: CASSLGQGAGNYGYTF
CDR3nt: TGTGCCAGCAGTCTCGGCCAGGGGGCTGGGAACTATGGCTACACCTTC

j_gene: TRBJ1-1
abundance: NA
d_gene: NA
v_gene: TRBV10-3
CDR3aa: CAITEGVNTEAFF
CDR3nt: TGTGCCATCACCGAAGGGGTGAACACTGAAGCTTTCTTT

j_gene: TRBJ1-6
abundance: NA
d_gene: TRBD1
v_gene: TRBV28
CDR3aa: CASVFDLNTGGGSPLHF
CDR3nt: TGTGCCAGCGTCTTTGACCTCAATACAGGGGGCGGTTCACCCCTCCACTTT

j_gene: TRBJ1-2
abundance: NA
d_gene: NA
v_gene: TRBV6-1
CDR3aa: CASSESEYGYTF
CDR3nt: TGTGCCAGCAGTGAATCTGAATATGGCTACACCTTC

j_gene: TRBJ2-5
abundance: NA
d_gene: NA
v_gene: TRBV28
CDR3aa: CASSLIGGVQETQYF
CDR3nt: TGTGCCAGCAGTTTAATTGGCGGAGTTCAAGAGACCCAGTACTTC

j_gene: TRBJ2-5
abundance: NA
d_gene: TRBD2
v_gene: TRBV7-2
CDR3aa: CASRSGAVRETQYF
CDR3nt: TGTGCCAGCAGAAGCGGGGCGGTGCGGGAGACCCAGTACTTC

j_gene: TRBJ2-3
abundance: few
d_gene: NA
v_gene: TRBV28
CDR3aa: CASSSAESTDTQYF
CDR3nt: TGTGCCAGCAGTTCCGCGGAGAGCACAGATACGCAGTATTTT

j_gene: TRBJ1-6
abundance: few
d_gene: NA
v_gene: TRBV5-1
CDR3aa: CASSPGPFKGNSPLHF
CDR3nt: TGCGCCAGCAGCCCTGGACCTTTCAAGGGTAATTCACCCCTCCACTTT

j_gene: TRBJ2-5
abundance: few
d_gene: TRBD2
v_gene: TRBV20-1
CDR3aa: CSARGGRSSGGSQETQYF
CDR3nt: TGCAGTGCTAGAGGGGGTCGTTCTAGCGGGGGAAGCCAAGAGACCCAGTACTTC

j_gene: TRBJ1-5
abundance: once
d_gene: NA
v_gene: TRBV20-1
CDR3aa: CSARVGVRGQPQHF
CDR3nt: TGCAGTGCTAGAGTAGGGGTTCGGGGGCAGCCCCAGCATTTT

j_gene: TRBJ1-1
abundance: few
d_gene: NA
v_gene: TRBV7-2
CDR3aa: CASSRSWTSNTEAFF
CDR3nt: TGTGCCAGCAGCCGGAGCTGGACCTCTAACACTGAAGCTTTCTTT

j_gene: TRBJ2-5
abundance: NA
d_gene: NA
v_gene: TRBV20-1
CDR3aa: CSARDMGVEAQYF
CDR3nt: TGCAGTGCTAGAGACATGGGTGTAGAGGCCCAGTACTTC

j_gene: TRBJ2-3
abundance: NA
d_gene: NA
v_gene: TRBV20-1
CDR3aa: CSARDGPGVDTQYF
CDR3nt: TGCAGTGCTAGAGATGGGCCCGGGGTAGATACGCAGTATTTT

j_gene: TRBJ1-2
abundance: NA
d_gene: TRBD1
v_gene: TRBV12-3/TRBV12-4
CDR3aa: CASSTGQGAKYGYTF
CDR3nt: TGTGCCAGCAGCACAGGACAGGGTGCCAAATATGGCTACACCTTC

j_gene: TRBJ2-7
abundance: NA
d_gene: NA
v_gene: TRBV18
CDR3aa: CASTPGHVSSEQYF
CDR3nt: TGTGCCAGCACGCCGGGACATGTTTCGAGCGAGCAGTACTTC

j_gene: TRBJ2-5
abundance: NA
d_gene: TRBD2
v_gene: TRBV20-1
CDR3aa: CSSSGGGQETQYF
CDR3nt: TGCAGTAGTTCCGGGGGGGGGCAAGAGACCCAGTACTTC

j_gene: TRBJ1-2
abundance: few
d_gene: NA
v_gene: TRBV2
CDR3aa: CASSEPGHYGYTF
CDR3nt: TGTGCCAGCAGTGAACCCGGACACTATGGCTACACCTTC

j_gene: TRBJ2-2
abundance: few
d_gene: NA
v_gene: TRBV20-1
CDR3aa: CSARGRGSAGELFF
CDR3nt: TGCAGTGCTAGGGGGAGGGGGAGCGCCGGGGAGCTGTTTTTT

j_gene: TRBJ1-1
abundance: NA
d_gene: NA
v_gene: TRBV3-1
CDR3aa: CASSQDDGGAGTEAFF
CDR3nt: TGTGCCAGCAGCCAAGATGACGGAGGGGCGGGCACTGAAGCTTTCTTT

j_gene: TRBJ2-1
abundance: few
d_gene: TRBD1
v_gene: TRBV7-2
CDR3aa: CASSFGWDRGHNEQFF
CDR3nt: TGTGCCAGCAGCTTTGGTTGGGACAGGGGGCATAATGAGCAGTTCTTC

j_gene: TRBJ1-1
abundance: NA
d_gene: NA
v_gene: TRBV14
CDR3aa: CASSQRGIWFTEAFF
CDR3nt: TGTGCCAGCAGCCAGCGGGGTATATGGTTTACTGAAGCTTTCTTT

j_gene: TRBJ1-6
abundance: NA
d_gene: NA
v_gene: TRBV4-3
CDR3aa: CASSQDSGLNSPLHF
CDR3nt: TGCGCCAGCAGCCAAGATAGTGGATTAAATTCACCCCTCCACTTT

j_gene: TRBJ2-1
abundance: few
d_gene: NA
v_gene: TRBV28
CDR3aa: CASSLDREKSDEQFF
CDR3nt: TGTGCCAGCAGTCTCGATCGGGAGAAGAGCGATGAGCAGTTCTTC

j_gene: TRBJ2-7
abundance: NA
d_gene: TRBD1
v_gene: TRBV10-3
CDR3aa: CAIGWGQGDEQYF
CDR3nt: TGTGCCATCGGTTGGGGACAGGGGGACGAGCAGTACTTC

j_gene: TRBJ1-5
abundance: NA
d_gene: NA
v_gene: TRBV6-6
CDR3aa: CASSRLHRVQPQHF
CDR3nt: TGTGCCAGCAGTAGACTACACAGGGTTCAGCCCCAGCATTTT

j_gene: TRBJ2-7
abundance: once
d_gene: NA
v_gene: TRBV11-2
CDR3aa: CASSLGVSNYEQYF
CDR3nt: TGTGCCAGCAGCTTAGGAGTGAGTAACTACGAGCAGTACTTC

j_gene: TRBJ2-1
abundance: NA
d_gene: TRBD2
v_gene: TRBV20-1
CDR3aa: CSASGSGGAKEQFF
CDR3nt: TGCAGTGCTAGTGGTAGCGGGGGGGCCAAGGAGCAGTTCTTC